This T cell receptor (beta chain) was sequenced in a study of blood T cell repertoires in COVID-19. The CDR3 loop spans 13 amino acids. Germline CDR1 LGHNA, CDR2 YNFKEQ. V dropped 1 base and J dropped 6 bases, with 6 bases sitting between them. Clones were sequenced by immunoSEQ multiplex PCR, and TCRdb holds only the in-frame ones, with some missing. Found here are roughly 150,000 clones, over 80% of them singletons; the top ten hold roughly 9.5%. This sequence was found in a woman at least 80 years old with active or convalescent COVID-19. The source material was peripheral blood. The chain uses TRBV4-2 and TRBJ2-2; no clear D gene. As DNA, the CDR3 is TGTGCCAGCAGCCAAGGTTCATCCGGGGAGCTGTTTTTT. As protein: CASSQGSSGELFF.